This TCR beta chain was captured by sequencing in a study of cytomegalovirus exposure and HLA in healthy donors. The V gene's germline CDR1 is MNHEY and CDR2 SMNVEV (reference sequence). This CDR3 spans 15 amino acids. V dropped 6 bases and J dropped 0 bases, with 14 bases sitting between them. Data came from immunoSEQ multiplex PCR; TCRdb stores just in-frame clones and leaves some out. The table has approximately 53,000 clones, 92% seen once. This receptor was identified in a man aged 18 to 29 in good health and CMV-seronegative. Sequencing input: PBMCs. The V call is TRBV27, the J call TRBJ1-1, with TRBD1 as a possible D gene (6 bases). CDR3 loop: CASSKGDRMNTEAFF. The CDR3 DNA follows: TGTGCCAGCAGCAAGGGTGACAGGATGAACACTGAAGCTTTCTTT.